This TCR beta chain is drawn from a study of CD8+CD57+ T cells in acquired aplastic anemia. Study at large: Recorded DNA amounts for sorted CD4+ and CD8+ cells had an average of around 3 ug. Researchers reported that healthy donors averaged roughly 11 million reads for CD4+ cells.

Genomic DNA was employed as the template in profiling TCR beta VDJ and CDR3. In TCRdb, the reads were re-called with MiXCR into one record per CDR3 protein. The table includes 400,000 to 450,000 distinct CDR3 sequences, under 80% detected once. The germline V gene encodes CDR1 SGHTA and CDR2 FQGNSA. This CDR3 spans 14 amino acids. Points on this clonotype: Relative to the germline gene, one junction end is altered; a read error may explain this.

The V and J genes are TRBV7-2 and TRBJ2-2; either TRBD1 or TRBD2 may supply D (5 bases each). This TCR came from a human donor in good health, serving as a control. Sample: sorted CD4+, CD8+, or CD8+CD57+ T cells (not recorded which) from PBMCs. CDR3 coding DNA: TGTGCCAGCAGCCTAGAATCCGGGGCCGGTGAGCTGTTTTTT. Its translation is CASSLESGAGELFF. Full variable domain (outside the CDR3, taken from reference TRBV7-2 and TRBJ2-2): GAGVSQSPSNKVTEKGKDVELRCDPISGHTALYWYRQSLGQGLEFLIYFQGNSAPDKSGLPSDRFSAERTGGSVSTLTIQRTQQEDSAVYLCASSLESGAGELFFGEGSRLTVL.